These 23 T cell receptor beta chains were sequenced from one sample in a study of cytomegalovirus exposure and HLA in healthy donors. This PCR relied on a set of 60 Vbeta primers and 13 Jbeta primers. Measured with immunoSEQ multiplex PCR; TCRdb has only the in-frame clones, and not every one. This table has about 140,000 clones, around 80% appearing once. The sample taken for sequencing was PBMCs. These receptor sequences come from a man in his forties in good health and CMV-seronegative.

In this sample, this clone turned up once. The germline gene is not matched at one end of the junction; a read error may be the cause. V and J are TRBV7-9 and TRBJ1-2, with D perhaps TRBD1 (6 bases). CDR1 SEHNR and CDR2 FQNEAQ come from the germline V gene (reference sequence). This CDR3 region has 16 residues. CDR3 loop: CSSSLGQPAGRYGYTF. The CDR3 DNA sequence: TGTTCCAGCAGCTTAGGACAGCCCGCCGGTCGGTATGGCTACACCTTC.

Here the CDR3 reads CASSLASGNEQYF. CDR3 nucleotide sequence: TGTGCCAGCAGCTTAGCGAGCGGAAACGAGCAGTACTTC. V usage is TRBV7-9 and J usage is TRBJ2-7; maybe TRBD2 (5 bases). With 0 bases removed from V and 5 bases from J, the gap between germline ends came to 8 bases. The CDR3 is 13 amino acids. Germline assignment: CDR1 SEHNR and CDR2 FQNEAQ (reference sequence).

This rearrangement joins TRBV5-4 to TRBJ2-4; 9 positions agree with TRBD1. There are 14 residues in the CDR3. Trimming removed 8 bases from V and 9 bases from J; junction bases left unmatched: 12. Germline lookup yields CDR1 SGHNT and CDR2 YYREEE (reference sequence). CDR3 nucleotide sequence: TGTGCCAGTCACGGACAGGGGCGGCAGGGCATTCAGTACTTC. Residues: CASHGQGRQGIQYF.

This clone was observed a single time. The chain has TRBV7-9 and TRBJ2-1; 7 positions agree with TRBD2. The CDR3 consists of 13 residues. After removal of 5 bases from V and 9 bases from J, the junction contained 7 bases not matched to a gene. The V gene's germline CDR1 is SEHNR and CDR2 FQNEAQ (reference sequence). CDR3: CASSLEGRGEQFF. The DNA for the CDR3 is TGTGCCAGCAGCCTCGAGGGGAGGGGTGAGCAGTTCTTC.

V is TRBV4-3 and J is TRBJ1-5; no clear D gene. The V and J ends lost 0 bases and 0 bases respectively, with 9 bases between them. The CDR3 length is 16 residues. CDR1 is LGHNA and CDR2 is YSLEER in the germline V gene. CDR3 coding DNA: TGCGCCAGCAGCCAAGAGATCGGTTATAGCAATCAGCCCCAGCATTTT. As protein: CASSQEIGYSNQPQHF.

V gene TRBV10-1 combines with J gene TRBJ2-7, with D possibly being TRBD1 (5 bases). The CDR3 is made up of 13 amino acids. The germline V gene has CDR1 WNHNN and CDR2 SYGVQD (reference sequence). Trimming left V 10 bases short and J 2 bases short, with 15 bases between. CDR3 sequence (DNA): TGCGCCAATCCCAGGGTCCCCCCCTACGAGCAGTACTTC. It specifies CANPRVPPYEQYF.

The V gene is TRBV7-8, the J gene TRBJ2-5; 9 bases agree with TRBD2. Germline V gene sequence: CDR1 SGHVS, CDR2 FQNEAQ. CDR3 length equals 14 residues. Trimming at V came to 4 bases and at J to 13 bases, leaving 13 bases not matched to a gene. Here the CDR3 reads CASSSEVRGGGGYF. The DNA of the CDR3 is TGTGCCAGCAGCTCAGAGGTGCGGGGCGGGGGGGGGTACTTC. The variable domain in full, completed from reference TRBV7-8 and TRBJ2-5, reads GAGVSQSPRYKVAKRGQDVALRCDPISGHVSLFWYQQALGQGPEFLTYFQNEAQLDKSGLPSDRFFAERPEGSVSTLKIQRTQQEDSAVYLCASSSEVRGGGGYFGPGTRLLVL.

This chain uses TRBV21-1 with TRBJ1-6; TRBD1, the D gene given by the table, was not confirmed from the DNA. TRBV21-1 is a pseudogene. CDR3 length equals 22 residues. CDR3 sequence reads: CASSKATGQGAEFDSYNSPLHF. CDR3 DNA sequence: TGTGCCAGCAGCAAAGCGACGGGACAGGGGGCAGAGTTCGACTCCTATAATTCACCCCTCCACTTT.

This rearrangement joins TRBV27 to TRBJ2-7; 8 nucleotides align to TRBD2. The CDR3 spans 16 residues. J was trimmed by 5 bases and V by 5 bases; bases with no gene match: 14. The V gene's germline CDR1 is MNHEY and CDR2 SMNVEV (reference sequence). The CDR3 sequence: CASSTFSGTSSHEQYF. CDR3 nucleotides: TGTGCCAGCAGTACGTTCTCCGGGACTAGTTCCCACGAGCAGTACTTC.

This clone was seen a few times. The chain carries TRBV6-4 and TRBJ2-1; 13 bases map to TRBD2. The CDR3 runs to 18 residues. From germline, CDR1 is MRHNA and CDR2 SNTAGT. Losses at the gene ends were 0 bases for V and 8 bases for J; bases not matched to a gene: 10. This CDR3 is CASSDSPWTSGGKDEQFF. CDR3 DNA sequence: TGTGCCAGCAGTGACTCTCCCTGGACTAGCGGGGGCAAGGATGAGCAGTTCTTC.

The chain links TRBV11-2 to TRBJ1-1; no clear D. The V gene lost 1 base and the J gene lost 2 bases, with 8 bases spanning the gap. The CDR3 is made up of 14 amino acids. Germline values: CDR1 SGHAT, CDR2 FQNNGV. The CDR3 nucleotides read TGTGCCAGCAGCTTAGTAGGAGGAAACACTGAAGCTTTCTTT. As protein: CASSLVGGNTEAFF.

The CDR3 DNA reads TGCGCCAGCAGCCCGGGAGGGGGGAGGACCTACGAGCAGTACTTC. Protein: CASSPGGGRTYEQYF. The chain is built from TRBV4-1 and TRBJ2-7, with 8 bases matching TRBD2. Germline loops: CDR1 MGHRA, CDR2 YSYEKL. V was pared by 4 bases and J by 2 bases, with 7 bases of the junction left unmatched. The CDR3 has 15 amino acids.

CDR3 amino acids: CSARDRGKAFF. The CDR3 bases are TGCAGTGCTAGGGACAGGGGCAAAGCTTTCTTT. The chain carries TRBV20-1 and TRBJ1-1, with 9 bases lining up with TRBD1. With 3 bases clipped from V and 9 bases from J, the junction kept 2 bases outside the gene matches. The CDR3 sequence is 11 residues long. Germline loops: CDR1 DFQATT, CDR2 SNEGSKA (reference sequence).

The rearrangement joins TRBV10-2 to TRBJ2-7, with TRBD2 matching 9 bases. CDR3 length: 15 amino acids. V shed 6 bases and J 3 bases; nucleotides not matched to a gene: 9. Germline CDR1 WSHSY, CDR2 SAAADI. DNA of the CDR3: TGCGCCAGCAGCGTTATGGCGGGGGGGGTCTACGAGCAGTACTTC. It translates to CASSVMAGGVYEQYF.

The chain combines TRBV11-2 with TRBJ2-7; 14 nucleotides agree with TRBD2. Per germline, CDR1 SGHAT and CDR2 FQNNGV. The V segment lost 2 bases and the J segment 2 bases; nucleotides outside the gene matches: 11. The CDR3 loop spans 19 amino acids. The CDR3 nucleotides are TGTGCCAGCAGCTTAATCGGGACTAGCGGGAGTTGGGGTCCCTACGAGCAGTACTTC. Protein product: CASSLIGTSGSWGPYEQYF.

The genes are TRBV7-9 and TRBJ2-1; 7 bases are a match to TRBD2. CDR1 SEHNR and CDR2 FQNEAQ come from the germline V gene (reference sequence). The V gene end was trimmed by 1 base and the J gene end by 5 bases; junction bases not matched to a gene: 8. The CDR3 extends over 16 amino acids. This CDR3 is CASSLGWRERDNEQFF. CDR3 DNA sequence: TGTGCCAGCAGCTTAGGGTGGCGGGAGAGGGACAATGAGCAGTTCTTC.

The chain is built from TRBV5-1 and TRBJ1-5, with D perhaps TRBD1 (6 bases). Trimming took 4 bases from V and 2 from J, leaving 10 bases between them. CDR1 SGHRS and CDR2 YFSETQ come from the germline V gene. The CDR3 spans 14 residues. The CDR3 protein is CASSVGAGNQPQHF. CDR3 DNA: TGCGCCAGCAGCGTGGGGGCTGGCAATCAGCCCCAGCATTTT.

This chain joins TRBV6-5 and TRBJ2-7; weak D call: TRBD1 (6 bases). The germline V gene encodes CDR1 MNHEY and CDR2 SVGAGI. The length of the CDR3 is 15 residues. Trimming took 0 bases from V and 0 from J, leaving 9 bases between them. CDR3 DNA: TGTGCCAGCAGTTACTCCAGGGGTAGCTCCTACGAGCAGTACTTC. Translation gives CASSYSRGSSYEQYF.

This clone is a singleton in its sample. This chain joins TRBV28 and TRBJ1-1, with 11 bases lining up with TRBD1. This CDR3 is built from 15 residues. Germline V CDR1 and CDR2: MDHEN, SYDVKM. V lost 7 bases, J lost 3 bases, and 7 bases stayed unmatched. The CDR3 coding sequence is TGTGCCAGCAAAGGACAGGGGGCTTCGGACACTGAAGCTTTCTTT. Amino acids: CASKGQGASDTEAFF.

This chain connects TRBV7-2 to TRBJ1-5, with 9 bases lining up with TRBD1. CDR3 length: 15 amino acids. Looked up from germline, CDR1 is SGHTA and CDR2 is FQGNSA. The junction had 4 bases not matched to a gene; V was cut back by 1 base and J by 6 bases. The CDR3 DNA reads as TGTGCCAGCAGCTTAGGCCCACAGGGGGCTCAGCCCCAGCATTTT. This gives the protein CASSLGPQGAQPQHF. Full variable domain (remainder filled in from reference TRBV7-2 and TRBJ1-5): GAGVSQSPSNKVTEKGKDVELRCDPISGHTALYWYRQSLGQGLEFLIYFQGNSAPDKSGLPSDRFSAERTGGSVSTLTIQRTQQEDSAVYLCASSLGPQGAQPQHFGDGTRLSIL.

V usage is TRBV27 and J usage is TRBJ2-7; tentative D call: TRBD2 (5 bases). The CDR3 spans 12 residues. Germline CDR1 is MNHEY and CDR2 is SMNVEV (reference sequence). The V gene lost 4 bases and the J gene lost 5 bases, with 9 bases spanning the gap. The CDR3 nucleotides are TGTGCCAGCAGTTCACTAGAGCACGAGCAGTACTTC. This translates into CASSSLEHEQYF.

The chain uses TRBV7-6 and TRBJ2-2; D is uncertain. The ends were cut back, 5 bases at V and 8 bases at J, with 6 bases in the middle. In germline, CDR1 is SGHVS, CDR2 FNYEAQ. The CDR3 has 11 residues. CDR3 in DNA: TGTGCCAGCAGCCCTATAGGGGAGCTGTTTTTT. This translates into CASSPIGELFF.

A few counts support this clone. The chain recombines TRBV2 with TRBJ2-3, with 13 nucleotides matching TRBD2. Germline assignment: CDR1 SNHLY and CDR2 FYNNEI. This CDR3 is 16 amino acids long. V was clipped by 7 bases and J by 2 bases; unmatched bases: 6. CDR3 nucleotide sequence: TGTGCCAGCAAACCACTAGCGGGGGGGCTCACAGATACGCAGTATTTT. Amino acids: CASKPLAGGLTDTQYF. The whole variable domain, remainder taken from reference TRBV2 and TRBJ2-3, is EPEVTQTPSHQVTQMGQEVILRCVPISNHLYFYWYRQILGQKVEFLVSFYNNEISEKSEIFDDQFSVERPDGSNFTLKIRSTKLEDSAMYFCASKPLAGGLTDTQYFGPGTRLTVL.